The sequence of this T cell receptor (beta chain) was determined in a study of cytomegalovirus exposure and HLA in healthy donors. Study-level information: There were around 100 million unique TCR beta sequences, drawn from about 180 million T cells, in an earlier analysis.

In the case of this clone: The antigen remains unidentified.

Primers included in the PCR were 60 Vbeta and 13 Jbeta primers. Repertoires were generated with immunoSEQ multiplex PCR, while TCRdb's copy carries only in-frame clones and drops some. The sample comprises roughly 160,000 clones, 80% of which are singletons, and approximately 4.5% rests with the top ten. Overall study results and limits: Donor immune exposure was known only as CMV serostatus.

This sequence originates from a man younger than 40 in good health and CMV-seronegative. The sample was PBMCs.

The DNA for the CDR3 is TGCAGCGTTGAATTAAGAGGTTTTCGGGAAAAACTGTTTTTT. Its translation is CSVELRGFREKLFF. This chain joins TRBV29-1 and TRBJ1-4; D remains unclear. Trimming removed 2 bases at V and 8 bases at J, with 15 bases between. This CDR3 comprises 14 residues. Germline values: CDR1 SQVTM, CDR2 ANQGSEA.